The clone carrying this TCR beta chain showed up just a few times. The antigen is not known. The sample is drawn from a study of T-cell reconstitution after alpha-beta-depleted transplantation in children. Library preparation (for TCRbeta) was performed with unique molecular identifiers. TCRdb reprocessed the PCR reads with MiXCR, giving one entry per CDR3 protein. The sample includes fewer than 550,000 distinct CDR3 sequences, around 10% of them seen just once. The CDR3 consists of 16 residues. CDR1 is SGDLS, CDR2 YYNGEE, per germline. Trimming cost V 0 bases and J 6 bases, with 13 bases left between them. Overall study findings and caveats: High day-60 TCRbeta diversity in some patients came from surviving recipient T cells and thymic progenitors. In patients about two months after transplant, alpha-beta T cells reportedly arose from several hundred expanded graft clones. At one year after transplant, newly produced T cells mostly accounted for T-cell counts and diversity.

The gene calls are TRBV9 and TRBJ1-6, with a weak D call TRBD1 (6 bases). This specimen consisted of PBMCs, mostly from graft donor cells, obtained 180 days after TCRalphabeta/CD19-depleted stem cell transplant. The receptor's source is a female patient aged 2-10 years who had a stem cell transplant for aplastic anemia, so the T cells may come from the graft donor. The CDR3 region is CASSVGATGTNSPLHF. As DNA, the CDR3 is TGTGCCAGCAGCGTAGGGGCAACAGGGACTAATTCACCCCTCCACTTT.